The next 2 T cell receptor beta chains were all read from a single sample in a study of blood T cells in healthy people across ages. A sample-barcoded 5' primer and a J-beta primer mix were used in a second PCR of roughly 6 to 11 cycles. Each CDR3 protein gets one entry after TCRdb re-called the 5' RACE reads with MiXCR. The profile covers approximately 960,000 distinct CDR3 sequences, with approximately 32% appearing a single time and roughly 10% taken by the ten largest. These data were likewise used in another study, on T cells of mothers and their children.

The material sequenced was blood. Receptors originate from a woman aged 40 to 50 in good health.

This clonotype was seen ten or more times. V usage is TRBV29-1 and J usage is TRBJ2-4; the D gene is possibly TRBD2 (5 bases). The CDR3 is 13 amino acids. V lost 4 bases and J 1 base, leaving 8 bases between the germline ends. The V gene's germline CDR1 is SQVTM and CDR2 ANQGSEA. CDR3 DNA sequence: TGCAGCGTTGGTAGGGAGGCCAAAAACATTCAGTACTTC. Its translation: CSVGREAKNIQYF. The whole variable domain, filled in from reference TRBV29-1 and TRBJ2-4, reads SAVISQKPSRDICQRGTSLTIQCQVDSQVTMMFWYRQQPGQSLTLIATANQGSEATYESGFVIDKFPISRPNLTFSTLTVSNMSPEDSSIYLCSVGREAKNIQYFGAGTRLSVL.

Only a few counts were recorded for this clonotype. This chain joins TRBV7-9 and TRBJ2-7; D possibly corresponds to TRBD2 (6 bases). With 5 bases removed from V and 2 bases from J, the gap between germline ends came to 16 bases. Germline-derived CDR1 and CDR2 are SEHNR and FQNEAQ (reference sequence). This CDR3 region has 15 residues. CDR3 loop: CASSHGGGIPYEQYF. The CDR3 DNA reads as TGTGCCAGCAGCCATGGTGGCGGGATCCCCTACGAGCAGTACTTC.